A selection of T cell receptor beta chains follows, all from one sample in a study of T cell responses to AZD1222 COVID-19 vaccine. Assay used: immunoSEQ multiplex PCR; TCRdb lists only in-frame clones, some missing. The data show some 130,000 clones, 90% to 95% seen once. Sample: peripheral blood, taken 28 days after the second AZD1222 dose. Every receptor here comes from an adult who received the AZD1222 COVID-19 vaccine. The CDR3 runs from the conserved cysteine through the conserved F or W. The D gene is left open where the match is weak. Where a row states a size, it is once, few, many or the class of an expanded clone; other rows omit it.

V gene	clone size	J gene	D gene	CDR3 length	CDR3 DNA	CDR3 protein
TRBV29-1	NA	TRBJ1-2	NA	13	TGCAGCGTTGGCGGGTTCGAGGCCCGTGGCTACACCTTC	CSVGGFEARGYTF
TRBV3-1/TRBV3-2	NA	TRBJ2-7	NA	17	TGTGCCAGCAGCGTCGGCCGCCGAGACTCCCCCTCCTACGAGCAGTACTTC	CASSVGRRDSPSYEQYF
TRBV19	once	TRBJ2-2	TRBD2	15	TGTGCCAGTAGTTGGAGCGGGGGAAACACCGGGGAGCTGTTTTTT	CASSWSGGNTGELFF
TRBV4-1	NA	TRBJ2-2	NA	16	TGCGCCAGCAGCCAAATTCAGGCGTTCTTTCCCGGGGAGCTGTTTTTT	CASSQIQAFFPGELFF
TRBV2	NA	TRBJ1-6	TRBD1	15	TGTGCCAGCAAAGCGGGGACAGGGGGCGATTCACCCCTCCACTTT	CASKAGTGGDSPLHF
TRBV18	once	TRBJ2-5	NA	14	TGTGCCAGCTCACGAAACAGGGCAGGGGAGACCCAGTACTTC	CASSRNRAGETQYF
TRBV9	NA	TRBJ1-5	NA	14	TGTGCCAGCAGCGCCCTAGGGGCATATCAGCCCCAGCATTTT	CASSALGAYQPQHF
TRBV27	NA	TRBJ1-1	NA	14	TGTGCCAGCAGTTCCATCAACACGGAGGGGGAAGCTTTCTTT	CASSSINTEGEAFF
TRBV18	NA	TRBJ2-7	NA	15	TGTGCCAGCTCCCCACAGGGTCCTTCTAATTACGAGCAGTACTTC	CASSPQGPSNYEQYF
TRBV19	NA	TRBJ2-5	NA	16	TGTGCCAGTAGTAGGCCCGGCGGACAGACGTCAGAGACCCAGTACTTC	CASSRPGGQTSETQYF
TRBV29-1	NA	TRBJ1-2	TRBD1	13	TGCAGCGTTCCGGACAGGGGAATCGGTGGCTACACCTTC	CSVPDRGIGGYTF
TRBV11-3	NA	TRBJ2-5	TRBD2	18	TGTGCCAGCAGCTTAGATCTCGGGACACTGACTAGCGGGGAGACCCAGTACTTC	CASSLDLGTLTSGETQYF
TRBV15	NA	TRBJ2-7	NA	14	TGTGCCACCAGCAGAGATGAGGGAAACTACGAGCAGTACTTC	CATSRDEGNYEQYF
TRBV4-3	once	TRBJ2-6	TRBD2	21	TGCGCCAGCAGCCAAGATTTGGATCGTGGACTAGCGGTCTCTGGGGCCAACGTCCTGACTTTC	CASSQDLDRGLAVSGANVLTF
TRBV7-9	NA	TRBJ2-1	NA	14	TGTGCCAGCAGCCCCTCAAGGGGTTCCCATGAGCAGTTCTTC	CASSPSRGSHEQFF